This T cell receptor (beta chain) is from a study of cytomegalovirus exposure and HLA in healthy donors. As regards this clone: Its antigen is currently unknown.

A multiplex PCR was run with 60 Vbeta primers and 13 Jbeta primers. Clones were sequenced by immunoSEQ multiplex PCR, and TCRdb holds only the in-frame ones, with some missing. Of around 80,000 clones listed, around a tenth are singletons. Germline V gives CDR1 GTSNPN, CDR2 SVGIG (reference sequence). The CDR3 has 14 residues. Trimming removed 0 bases at V and 6 bases at J, with 12 bases between. Overall study results and limits: Later findings reportedly placed an Asian-associated ancestry cluster below the approximately 630-donor mean for N-insertions.

What was sequenced was PBMCs. The chain recombines TRBV30 with TRBJ1-5, with a possible D match to TRBD1 (6 bases). This clonotype originated in a man aged 55-75 years in good health and CMV-seropositive. The chain's CDR3 is CAWSVGGRAQPQHF. For the CDR3, the DNA is TGTGCCTGGAGTGTTGGGGGCCGGGCTCAGCCCCAGCATTTT. Based on the CDR3 plus reference TRBV30 and TRBJ1-5, the full variable domain is SQTIHQWPATLVQPVGSPLSLECTVEGTSNPNLYWYRQAAGRGLQLLFYSVGIGQISSEVPQNLSASRPQDRQFILSSKKLLLSDSGFYLCAWSVGGRAQPQHFGDGTRLSIL.